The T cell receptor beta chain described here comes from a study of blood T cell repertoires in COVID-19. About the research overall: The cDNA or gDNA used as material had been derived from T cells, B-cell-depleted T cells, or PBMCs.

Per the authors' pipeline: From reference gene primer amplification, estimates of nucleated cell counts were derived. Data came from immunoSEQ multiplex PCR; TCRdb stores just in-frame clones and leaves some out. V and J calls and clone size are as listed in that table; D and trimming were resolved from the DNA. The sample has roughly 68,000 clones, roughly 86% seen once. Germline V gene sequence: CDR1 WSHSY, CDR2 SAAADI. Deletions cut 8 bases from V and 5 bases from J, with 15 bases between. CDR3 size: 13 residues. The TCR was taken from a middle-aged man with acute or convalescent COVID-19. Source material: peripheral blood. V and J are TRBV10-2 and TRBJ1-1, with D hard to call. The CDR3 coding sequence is TGCGCCAGCGAGTCCGGGCAGCGGACTGAAGCTTTCTTT. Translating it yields CASESGQRTEAFF.